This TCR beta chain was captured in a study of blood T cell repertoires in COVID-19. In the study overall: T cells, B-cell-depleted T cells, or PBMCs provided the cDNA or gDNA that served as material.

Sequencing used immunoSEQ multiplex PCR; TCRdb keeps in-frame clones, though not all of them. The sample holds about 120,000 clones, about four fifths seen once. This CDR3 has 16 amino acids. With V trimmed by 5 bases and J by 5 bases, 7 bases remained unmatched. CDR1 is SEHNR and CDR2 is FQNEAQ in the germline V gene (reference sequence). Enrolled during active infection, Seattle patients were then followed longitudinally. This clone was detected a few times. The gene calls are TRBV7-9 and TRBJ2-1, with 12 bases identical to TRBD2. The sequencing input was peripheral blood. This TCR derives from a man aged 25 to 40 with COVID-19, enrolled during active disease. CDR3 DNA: TGTGCCAGCAGCGCCCCTAGCGGGAGGGCCGACAATGAGCAGTTCTTC. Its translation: CASSAPSGRADNEQFF. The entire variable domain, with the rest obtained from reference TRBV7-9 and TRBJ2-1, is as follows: DTGVSQNPRHKITKRGQNVTFRCDPISEHNRLYWYRQTLGQGPEFLTYFQNEAQLEKSRLLSDRFSAERPKGSFSTLEIQRTEQGDSAMYLCASSAPSGRADNEQFFGPGTRLTVL.